The rows below give T cell receptor beta chains drawn from one sample of a study of molecular identifiers for immune sequencing clone quantification. TCRdb re-derived calls from the PCR reads in MiXCR, one entry per CDR3 protein. The sample shows about 500,000 distinct CDR3 sequences, roughly 26% of them seen only once. The sequencing sample was made of naive CD8+ T cells from blood, with Jurkat cell RNA spiked in. The receptors were sampled from a human donor in good health. Some libraries in this study had Jurkat cell RNA spiked in. CDR3s include the opening cysteine and the closing phenylalanine or tryptophan. Each record gives: J gene, V gene, clone size, D gene, CDR3 DNA, CDR3 protein. D genes are given only for firm matches. Some rows have no size entry. The others give once, few or many, or a class for an expanded clone.

TRBJ2-7 | TRBV4-3 | few | TRBD2 | TGCGCCAGCAGCCAAGATCTTCAACTAGCGCTGGGGGAGCAGTACTTC | CASSQDLQLALGEQYF
TRBJ2-1 | TRBV25-1 | many | . | TGTGCCAGCAGTGAATCGGGATTCTCCTACAATGAGCAGTTCTTC | CASSESGFSYNEQFF
TRBJ1-2 | TRBV4-1 | . | . | TGCGCCAGCAGCCAAGAGGTCGGGACCATCTATGGCTACACCTTC | CASSQEVGTIYGYTF
TRBJ1-5 | TRBV28 | few | . | TGTGCCAGCAGTTTATTCGACAATCAGCCCCAGCATTTT | CASSLFDNQPQHF
TRBJ1-1 | TRBV7-2 | many | . | TGTGCCAGCAGCTTACCCCACGGACTAAACACTGAAGCTTTCTTT | CASSLPHGLNTEAFF
TRBJ1-2 | TRBV11-2 | . | . | TGTGCCAGTAGCTTAGTTCCAGTGAATACCTATGGCTACACCTTC | CASSLVPVNTYGYTF
TRBJ2-7 | TRBV4-3 | few | . | TGCGCCAGCAGCCAAGATCTGACTAGATTCTACGAGCAGTACTTC | CASSQDLTRFYEQYF
TRBJ1-5 | TRBV30 | few | TRBD1 | TGTGCCTGGAGTAGGGGGGTGCCAGGGGGATTTCAGCCCCAGCATTTT | CAWSRGVPGGFQPQHF
TRBJ1-4 | TRBV7-9 | . | . | TGTGCCAGCAGCTTAGTGGGGGCGAATGAAAAACTGTTTTTT | CASSLVGANEKLFF
TRBJ2-2 | TRBV20-1 | . | TRBD1 | TGCAGTGCTAATTCCCGGGACAGGGGGGCCGGGGAGCTGTTTTTT | CSANSRDRGAGELFF
TRBJ2-1 | TRBV12-3/TRBV12-4 | . | . | TGTGCCAGCAGTTTAGCCAGCCCTCGGAATGCTGAGCAGTTCTTC | CASSLASPRNAEQFF
TRBJ2-3 | TRBV20-1 | few | TRBD2 | TGCAGTGCTAGAGATAGAGAGCGGGAGAGCACAGATACGCAGTATTTT | CSARDRERESTDTQYF
TRBJ1-4 | TRBV7-9 | . | . | TGTGCCCGCAGCTTAGCTCGCAGCAGCTTTAATGAAAAACTGTTTTTT | CARSLARSSFNEKLFF
TRBJ2-2 | TRBV4-1 | once | . | TGCGCCAGTAGCCCGGGGAGGCTTACCGGGGAGCTGTTTTTT | CASSPGRLTGELFF
TRBJ1-5 | TRBV4-1 | . | . | TGCGCCAGCAGCCAGCAGGACAGAAGCAATCAGCCCCAGCATTTT | CASSQQDRSNQPQHF
TRBJ1-2 | TRBV12-3/TRBV12-4 | . | TRBD1 | TGTGCCAGCAGGTCCGGGACAGCTTATGGCTACACCTTC | CASRSGTAYGYTF
TRBJ2-1 | TRBV28 | . | . | TGTGCCAGCAGGCTAGGGACTTCAGCCTACAATGAGCAGTTCTTC | CASRLGTSAYNEQFF
TRBJ2-2 | TRBV6-5 | few | TRBD1 | TGTGCCAGCAGTTACGGGACAGGGGGCACCGGGGAGCTGTTTTTT | CASSYGTGGTGELFF
TRBJ2-2 | TRBV4-1 | . | TRBD1 | TGCGCCAGCAGGATCGGGACAGGGGATGTCGGGGAGCTGTTTTTT | CASRIGTGDVGELFF
TRBJ2-5 | TRBV28 | many | . | TGTGCCAGCAGTTTTCAGGGATCCGGAGAGACCCAGTACTTC | CASSFQGSGETQYF
TRBJ2-2 | TRBV7-9 | . | TRBD1 | TGTGCCAGCAGCTTGGGACAGGGCCACACCGGGGAGCTGTTTTTT | CASSLGQGHTGELFF
TRBJ2-2 | TRBV6-5 | few | . | TGTGCCAGCAGTTACTCTTCGAACACCGGGGAGCTGTTTTTT | CASSYSSNTGELFF